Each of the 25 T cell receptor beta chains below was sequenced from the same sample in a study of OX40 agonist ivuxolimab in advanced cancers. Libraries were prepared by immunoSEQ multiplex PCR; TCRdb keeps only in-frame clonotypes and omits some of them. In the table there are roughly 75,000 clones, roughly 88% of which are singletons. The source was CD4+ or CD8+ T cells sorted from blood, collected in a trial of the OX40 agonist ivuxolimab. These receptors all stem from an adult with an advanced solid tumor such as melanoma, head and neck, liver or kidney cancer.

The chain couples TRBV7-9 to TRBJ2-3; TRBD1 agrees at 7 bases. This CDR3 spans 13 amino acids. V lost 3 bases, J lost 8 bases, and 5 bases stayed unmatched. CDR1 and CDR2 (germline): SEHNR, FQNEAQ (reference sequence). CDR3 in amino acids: CASSFSDRSTQYF. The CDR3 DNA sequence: TGTGCCAGCAGCTTTTCGGACAGGTCTACGCAGTATTTT.

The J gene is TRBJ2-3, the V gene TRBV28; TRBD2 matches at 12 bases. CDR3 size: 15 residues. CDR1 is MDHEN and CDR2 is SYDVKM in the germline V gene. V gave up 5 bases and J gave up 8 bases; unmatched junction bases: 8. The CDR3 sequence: CASSLSSSGGGTQYF. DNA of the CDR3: TGTGCCAGCAGTCTGTCTTCTAGCGGGGGGGGTACGCAGTATTTT.

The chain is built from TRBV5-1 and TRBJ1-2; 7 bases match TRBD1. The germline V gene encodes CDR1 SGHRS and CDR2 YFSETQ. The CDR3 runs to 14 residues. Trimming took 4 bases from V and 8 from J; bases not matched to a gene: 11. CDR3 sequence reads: CASSHGTEGLGYTF. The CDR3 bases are TGCGCCAGCAGCCACGGGACAGAGGGGCTAGGCTACACCTTC.

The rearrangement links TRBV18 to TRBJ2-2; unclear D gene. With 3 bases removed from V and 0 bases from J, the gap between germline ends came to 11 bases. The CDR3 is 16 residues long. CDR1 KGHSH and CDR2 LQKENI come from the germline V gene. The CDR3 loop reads CASSPAVRANTGELFF. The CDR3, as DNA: TGTGCCAGCTCACCCGCAGTGCGCGCGAACACCGGGGAGCTGTTTTTT.

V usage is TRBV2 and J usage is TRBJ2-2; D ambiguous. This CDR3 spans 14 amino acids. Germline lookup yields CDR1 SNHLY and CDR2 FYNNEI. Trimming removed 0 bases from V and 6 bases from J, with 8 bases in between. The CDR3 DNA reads TGTGCCAGCAGTGAAGCGCTTCCGGCCGGGGAGCTGTTTTTT. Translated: CASSEALPAGELFF.

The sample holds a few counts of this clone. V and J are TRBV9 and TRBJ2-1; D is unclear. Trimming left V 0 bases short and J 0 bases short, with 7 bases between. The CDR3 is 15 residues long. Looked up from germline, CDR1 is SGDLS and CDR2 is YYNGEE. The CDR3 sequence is CASSVGASSYNEQFF. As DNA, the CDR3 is TGTGCCAGCAGCGTAGGGGCCAGCTCCTACAATGAGCAGTTCTTC.

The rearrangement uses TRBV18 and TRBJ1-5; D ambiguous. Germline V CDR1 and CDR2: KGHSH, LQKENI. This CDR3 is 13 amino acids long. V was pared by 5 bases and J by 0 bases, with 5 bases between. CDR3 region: CASSEHSNQPQHF. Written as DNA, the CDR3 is TGTGCCAGCTCAGAACATAGCAATCAGCCCCAGCATTTT.

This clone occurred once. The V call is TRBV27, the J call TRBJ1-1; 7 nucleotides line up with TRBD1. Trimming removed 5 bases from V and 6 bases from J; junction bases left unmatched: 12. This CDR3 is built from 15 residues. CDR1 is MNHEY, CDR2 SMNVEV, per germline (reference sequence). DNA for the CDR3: TGTGCCAGCAGTCAAGGTACGACAGGGTCTCCTGAAGCTTTCTTT. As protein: CASSQGTTGSPEAFF.

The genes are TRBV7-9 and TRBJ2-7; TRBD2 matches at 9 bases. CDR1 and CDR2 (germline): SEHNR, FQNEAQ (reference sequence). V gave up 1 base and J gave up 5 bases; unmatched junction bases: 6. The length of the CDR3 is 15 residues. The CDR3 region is CASSLDLAGRNEQYF. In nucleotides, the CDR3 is TGTGCCAGCAGCTTAGATCTAGCGGGGAGGAACGAGCAGTACTTC. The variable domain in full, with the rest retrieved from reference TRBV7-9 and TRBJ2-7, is DTGVSQNPRHKITKRGQNVTFRCDPISEHNRLYWYRQTLGQGPEFLTYFQNEAQLEKSRLLSDRFSAERPKGSFSTLEIQRTEQGDSAMYLCASSLDLAGRNEQYFGPGTRLTVT.

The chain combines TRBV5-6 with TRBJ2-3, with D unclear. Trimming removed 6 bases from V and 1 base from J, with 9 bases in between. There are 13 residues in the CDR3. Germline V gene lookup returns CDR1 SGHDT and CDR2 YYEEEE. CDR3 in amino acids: CASTPAGTDTQYF. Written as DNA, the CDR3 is TGTGCCAGCACCCCCGCGGGCACAGATACGCAGTATTTT.

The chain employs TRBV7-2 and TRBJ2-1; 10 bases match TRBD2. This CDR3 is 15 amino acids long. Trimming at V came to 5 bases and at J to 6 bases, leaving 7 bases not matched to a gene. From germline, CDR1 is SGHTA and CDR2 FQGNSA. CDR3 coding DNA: TGTGCCAGCAGCCGACTCCAGCGGGGGGGCAATGAGCAGTTCTTC. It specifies CASSRLQRGGNEQFF.

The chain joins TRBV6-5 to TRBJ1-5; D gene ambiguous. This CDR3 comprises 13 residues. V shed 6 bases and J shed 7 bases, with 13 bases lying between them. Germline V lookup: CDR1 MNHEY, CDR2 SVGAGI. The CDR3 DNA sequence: TGTGCCAGCAGCCAACGGAGGAACCAGCCCCAGCATTTT. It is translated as CASSQRRNQPQHF.

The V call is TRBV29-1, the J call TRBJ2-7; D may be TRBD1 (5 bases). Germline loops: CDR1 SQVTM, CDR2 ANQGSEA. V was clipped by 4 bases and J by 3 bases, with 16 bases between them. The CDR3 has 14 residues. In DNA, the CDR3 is TGCAGCGTTGGTCAGGGAATGACAGACTACGAGCAGTACTTC. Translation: CSVGQGMTDYEQYF.

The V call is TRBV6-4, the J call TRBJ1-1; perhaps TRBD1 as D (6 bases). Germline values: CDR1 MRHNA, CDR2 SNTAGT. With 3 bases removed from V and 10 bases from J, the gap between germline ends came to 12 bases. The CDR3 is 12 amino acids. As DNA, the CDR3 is TGTGCCAGCAGTGATATACAGGGAATAGCTTTCTTT. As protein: CASSDIQGIAFF.

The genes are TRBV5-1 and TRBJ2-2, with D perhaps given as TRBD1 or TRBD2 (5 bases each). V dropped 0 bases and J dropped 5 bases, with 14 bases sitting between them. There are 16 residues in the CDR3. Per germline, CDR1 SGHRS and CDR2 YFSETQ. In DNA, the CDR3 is TGCGCCAGCAGCTTGGTCTTCGGGGCCTCGACCGGGGAGCTGTTTTTT. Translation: CASSLVFGASTGELFF.

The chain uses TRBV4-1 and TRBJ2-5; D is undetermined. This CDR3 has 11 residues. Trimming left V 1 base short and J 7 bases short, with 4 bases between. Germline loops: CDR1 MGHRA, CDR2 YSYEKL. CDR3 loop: CASSQGRTQYF. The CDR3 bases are TGCGCCAGCAGCCAAGGTCGGACCCAGTACTTC.

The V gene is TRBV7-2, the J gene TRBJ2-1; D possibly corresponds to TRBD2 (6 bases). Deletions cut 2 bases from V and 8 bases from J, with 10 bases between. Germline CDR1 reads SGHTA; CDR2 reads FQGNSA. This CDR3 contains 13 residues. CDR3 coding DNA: TGTGCCAGCAGCTTACGGAGGGGCGATGAGCAGTTCTTC. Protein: CASSLRRGDEQFF.

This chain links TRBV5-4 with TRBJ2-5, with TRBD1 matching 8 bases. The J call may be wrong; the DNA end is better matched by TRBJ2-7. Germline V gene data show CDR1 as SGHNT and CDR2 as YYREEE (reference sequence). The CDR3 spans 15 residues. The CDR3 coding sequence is TGTGCCAGCAGCCGATCCGGGACAGGCTCCTACGAGCAGTACTTC. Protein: CASSRSGTGSYEQYF.

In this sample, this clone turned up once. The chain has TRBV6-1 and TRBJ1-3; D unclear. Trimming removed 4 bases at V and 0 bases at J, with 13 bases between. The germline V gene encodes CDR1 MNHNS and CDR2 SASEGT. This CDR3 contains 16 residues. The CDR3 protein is CASSGPTGSSGNTIYF. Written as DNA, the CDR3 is TGTGCCAGCAGTGGGCCCACGGGGAGCTCTGGAAACACCATATATTTT.

CDR3 bases: TGTGCCAGCAGCTTATTCGGACCCACCAAAAACACCGGGGAGCTGTTTTTT. It codes for CASSLFGPTKNTGELFF. This rearrangement joins TRBV7-3 to TRBJ2-2; no clear D. In germline, CDR1 is SGHTA, CDR2 FQGTGA. The CDR3 has 17 amino acids. Trimming pared 2 bases from V and 2 bases from J, leaving 15 bases between.

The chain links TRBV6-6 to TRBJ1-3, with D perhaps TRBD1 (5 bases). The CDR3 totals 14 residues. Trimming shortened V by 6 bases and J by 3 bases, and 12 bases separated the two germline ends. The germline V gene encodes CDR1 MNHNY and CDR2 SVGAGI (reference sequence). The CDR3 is CASRSDSHGNTIYF. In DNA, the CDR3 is TGTGCCAGCAGATCAGACAGCCATGGAAACACCATATATTTT.

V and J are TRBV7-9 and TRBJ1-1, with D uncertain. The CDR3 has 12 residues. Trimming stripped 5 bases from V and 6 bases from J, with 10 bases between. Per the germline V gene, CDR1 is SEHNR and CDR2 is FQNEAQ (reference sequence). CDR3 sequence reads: CASSPPQSEAFF. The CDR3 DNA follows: TGTGCCAGCAGCCCACCACAGTCTGAAGCTTTCTTT.

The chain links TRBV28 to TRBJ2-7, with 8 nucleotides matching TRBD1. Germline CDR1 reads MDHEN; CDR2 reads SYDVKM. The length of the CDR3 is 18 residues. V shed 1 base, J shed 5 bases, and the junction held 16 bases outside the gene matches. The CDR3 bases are TGTGCCAGCAGTTTATCCCACCGTATCGGGACAGGCATACACGAGCAGTACTTC. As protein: CASSLSHRIGTGIHEQYF.

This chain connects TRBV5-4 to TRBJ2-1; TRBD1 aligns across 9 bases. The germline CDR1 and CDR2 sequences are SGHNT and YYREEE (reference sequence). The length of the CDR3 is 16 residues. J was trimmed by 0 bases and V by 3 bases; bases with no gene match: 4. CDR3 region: CASSYGQGSSYNEQFF. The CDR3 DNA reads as TGTGCCAGCAGCTACGGACAGGGGAGCTCCTACAATGAGCAGTTCTTC.

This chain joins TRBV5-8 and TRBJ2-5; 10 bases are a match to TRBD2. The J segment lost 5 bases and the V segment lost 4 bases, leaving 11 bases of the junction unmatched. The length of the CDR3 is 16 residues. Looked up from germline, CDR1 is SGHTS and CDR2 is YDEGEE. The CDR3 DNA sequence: TGTGCCAGCAGCCTGCTGAGCGGGGGGGCCTTGGAGACCCAGTACTTC. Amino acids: CASSLLSGGALETQYF. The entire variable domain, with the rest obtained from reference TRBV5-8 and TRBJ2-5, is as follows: EAGVTQSPTHLIKTRGQQATLRCSPISGHTSVYWYQQALGLGLQFLLWYDEGEERNRGNFPPRFSGRQFPNYSSELNVNALELEDSALYLCASSLLSGGALETQYFGPGTRLLVL.